This passage covers 24 T cell receptor beta chains from one sample sequenced in a study of beta chain features in type 1 diabetes. Overall study findings and caveats: Moderately but significantly shorter TCRB CDR3s were found in Type 1 diabetes patients in all four CD4+ subsets.

The antigens for these receptors are not known. Of the isolated RNA, all was reverse transcribed, and so the sequenced material was expressed TCRB transcripts. Profiled with immunoSEQ multiplex PCR; TCRdb holds only in-frame clones, not every one. The table records hundreds of thousands of clones, roughly 13% of them present only once. Material for sequencing was naive CD4+ T cells from blood. These receptors originate from a man aged 18 to 30 with type 1 diabetes.

This clone occurred a few times. This chain connects TRBV6-1 to TRBJ2-1, with no clear D. Germline CDR1 is MNHNS and CDR2 is SASEGT. This CDR3 region has 11 residues. V lost 2 bases, J lost 9 bases, and 5 bases lay in between. The chain's CDR3 is CASSEWSEQFF. The CDR3 nucleotides are TGTGCCAGCAGTGAATGGAGTGAGCAGTTCTTC.

Only a few counts were recorded for this clone. The V gene is TRBV18, the J gene TRBJ1-1, with D unresolved. The CDR3 is made up of 16 amino acids. Germline CDR1 is KGHSH and CDR2 is LQKENI. V was trimmed by 6 bases and J by 0 bases, leaving 17 bases between them. CDR3 nucleotide sequence: TGTGCCAGCTCTGTGGATCAAGGTCGACTGAACACTGAAGCTTTCTTT. Encoded protein: CASSVDQGRLNTEAFF. Supplemented by reference TRBV18 and TRBJ1-1, the full variable domain reads NAGVMQNPRHLVRRRGQEARLRCSPMKGHSHVYWYRQLPEEGLKFMVYLQKENIIDESGMPKERFSAEFPKEGPSILRIQQVVRGDSAAYFCASSVDQGRLNTEAFFGQGTRLTVV.

V gene TRBV9 combines with J gene TRBJ2-1; D uncertain. This CDR3 is built from 15 residues. Germline assignment: CDR1 SGDLS and CDR2 YYNGEE. The V end was cut by 0 bases, the J end by 3 bases, with 10 bases between. Here the CDR3 DNA reads TGTGCCAGCAGCGTAGCTCACCAGATCTACAATGAGCAGTTCTTC. This sequence encodes CASSVAHQIYNEQFF.

This chain connects TRBV6-5 to TRBJ1-4; no firm D call. Between the trimmed V and J ends, which lost 4 bases and 3 bases, there was a span of 9 bases. The CDR3 consists of 14 residues. Per germline, CDR1 MNHEY and CDR2 SVGAGI. The CDR3 reads CASSFTGPNEKLFF. The DNA for the CDR3 is TGTGCCAGCAGTTTCACCGGGCCTAATGAAAAACTGTTTTTT.

The rearrangement uses TRBV18 and TRBJ2-7; 9 nucleotides line up with TRBD2. From germline, CDR1 is KGHSH and CDR2 LQKENI. The CDR3 has 14 residues. V dropped 3 bases and J dropped 4; count of bases not matched to a gene: 4. The CDR3 DNA is TGTGCCAGCTCACCGAGCGGGGGGACATACGAGCAGTACTTC. Protein sequence: CASSPSGGTYEQYF.

The sample holds a few counts of this clone. CDR3 loop: CASSGTRNTEAFF. CDR3 DNA sequence: TGTGCCAGCAGTGGGACAAGGAACACTGAAGCTTTCTTT. This sequence joins TRBV2 and TRBJ1-1, with a weak D call TRBD1 (5 bases). The germline gives CDR1 SNHLY, CDR2 FYNNEI. This CDR3 spans 13 amino acids. Trimming took 4 bases from V and 1 from J, leaving 7 bases between them.

The V call is TRBV28, the J call TRBJ2-7; 7 bases are a match to TRBD1. The V segment lost 3 bases and the J segment 0 bases; nucleotides outside the gene matches: 11. This CDR3 comprises 17 residues. CDR1 and CDR2 from the germline V gene are MDHEN and SYDVKM. The CDR3 DNA reads as TGTGCCAGCAGTTTGGGGACCGGACAGGCCCTCTCCTACGAGCAGTACTTC. As protein: CASSLGTGQALSYEQYF.

In its sample, this clone was seen a few times. The chain is built from TRBV7-2 and TRBJ2-3; D could derive from TRBD1 or TRBD2 (6 bases each). The CDR3 extends over 13 amino acids. Germline V gene sequence: CDR1 SGHTA, CDR2 FQGNSA. Deletions cut 5 bases from V and 5 bases from J, with 11 bases between. The CDR3 DNA is TGTGCCAGCAGCCGGGGGCAGGTAGATACGCAGTATTTT. Translating it yields CASSRGQVDTQYF.

This clone showed up just a few times. This chain links TRBV29-1 with TRBJ2-5; maybe TRBD1 (5 bases). This CDR3 is 12 amino acids long. The germline CDR1 and CDR2 sequences are SQVTM and ANQGSEA. Trimming took 8 bases from V and 1 from J, leaving 11 bases between them. As DNA, the CDR3 is TGCAGCACCAGGGTGGCCCAAGAGACCCAGTACTTC. This sequence encodes CSTRVAQETQYF.

With respect to this clone: Other DNA sequences in the same sample also yield this CDR3. The chain links TRBV6-5 to TRBJ2-7; D is ambiguous. Germline V gene lookup returns CDR1 MNHEY and CDR2 SVGAGI. The CDR3 is 11 residues long. V was cut by 5 bases and J by 5 bases, with 7 bases left in between. CDR3 sequence: CASSRHHEQYF. CDR3 bases: TGTGCCAGCAGTCGCCACCACGAGCAGTACTTC.

Only a few counts were recorded for this clone. CDR3 bases: TGTGCCAGCAGCTTGATTGATCTGGCGGGGGGAGATACGCAGTATTTT. This translates into CASSLIDLAGGDTQYF. The chain couples TRBV5-6 to TRBJ2-3; 8 nucleotides agree with TRBD2. CDR1 SGHDT and CDR2 YYEEEE come from the germline V gene. The CDR3 length is 16 residues. Losses at the gene ends were 1 base for V and 5 bases for J; bases not matched to a gene: 9. Full variable domain (remainder filled in from reference TRBV5-6 and TRBJ2-3): DAGVTQSPTHLIKTRGQQVTLRCSPKSGHDTVSWYQQALGQGPQFIFQYYEEEERQRGNFPDRFSGHQFPNYSSELNVNALLLGDSALYLCASSLIDLAGGDTQYFGPGTRLTVL.

The chain is built from TRBV13 and TRBJ2-7; D is undetermined. The germline V gene encodes CDR1 PRHDT and CDR2 FYEKMQ (reference sequence). This CDR3 is 13 amino acids long. V was cut by 5 bases and J by 7 bases, with 15 bases left in between. The CDR3 loop reads CASSPCAVCEQYF. CDR3 in DNA: TGTGCCAGCAGCCCCTGTGCAGTATGTGAGCAGTACTTC.

The chain joins TRBV18 to TRBJ2-7; perhaps TRBD1 as D (6 bases). The germline CDR1 and CDR2 sequences are KGHSH and LQKENI. This CDR3 is 13 amino acids long. The V end was cut by 5 bases, the J end by 3 bases, with 11 bases between. The CDR3 loop is CASSNRDIYEQYF. The CDR3 nucleotides are TGTGCCAGCTCAAATAGGGACATCTACGAGCAGTACTTC.

This rearrangement joins TRBV7-9 to TRBJ2-1; maybe TRBD1 (7 bases). The CDR3 runs to 14 residues. Germline V gene sequence: CDR1 SEHNR, CDR2 FQNEAQ (reference sequence). Trimming stripped 6 bases from V and 9 bases from J, with 18 bases between. CDR3 loop: CASSGGTAEIEQFF. As DNA, the CDR3 is TGTGCCAGCAGTGGCGGGACAGCCGAAATTGAGCAGTTCTTC.

This clone has a handful of counts. V and J are TRBV25-1 and TRBJ1-2; D is undetermined. CDR1 MGHDK and CDR2 SYGVNS come from the germline V gene. Trimming took 0 bases from V and 8 from J, leaving 13 bases between them. This CDR3 comprises 14 residues. The CDR3 DNA reads TGTGCCAGCAGTGAATATCACGTTCGGGAAGGCTACACCTTC. Translated, it gives CASSEYHVREGYTF.

The chain recombines TRBV2 with TRBJ1-5, with D tentatively TRBD1 (5 bases). CDR1 is SNHLY and CDR2 is FYNNEI in the germline V gene. There are 11 residues in the CDR3. V was pared by 6 bases and J by 7 bases, with 7 bases between. The chain's CDR3 is CASRRDQPQHF. CDR3 DNA: TGTGCCAGCAGAAGGGACCAGCCCCAGCATTTT.

The chain joins TRBV5-7 to TRBJ2-5; unclear D gene. TRBV5-7 is sorted into the ORF group, with uncertain function. The CDR3 spans 13 residues. V was clipped by 2 bases and J by 5 bases, with 10 bases between them. The CDR3 here is CASSFSRSETQYF. CDR3 DNA sequence: TGTGCCAGCAGCTTCTCGCGCTCGGAGACCCAGTACTTC.

The rearrangement links TRBV9 to TRBJ2-1; no firm D call. Trimming removed 6 bases at V and 0 bases at J, with 13 bases between. Germline V gene sequence: CDR1 SGDLS, CDR2 YYNGEE. This CDR3 has 15 amino acids. CDR3: CASTPTRGSYNEQFF. The CDR3 nucleotides read TGTGCCAGCACCCCCACAAGAGGCTCCTACAATGAGCAGTTCTTC.

This chain joins TRBV5-4 and TRBJ1-2, with D possibly being TRBD1 (5 bases). Germline V gene sequence: CDR1 SGHNT, CDR2 YYREEE (reference sequence). The CDR3 runs to 19 residues. V was pared by 1 base and J by 1 base, with 23 bases between. CDR3 sequence (DNA): TGTGCCAGCAGCTTGCGGGCAGACAGCGTCAGAGGGCTTAACTATGGCTACACCTTC. Translating gives CASSLRADSVRGLNYGYTF. The whole variable domain, remainder taken from reference TRBV5-4 and TRBJ1-2, is ETGVTQSPTHLIKTRGQQVTLRCSSQSGHNTVSWYQQALGQGPQFIFQYYREEENGRGNFPPRFSGLQFPNYSSELNVNALELDDSALYLCASSLRADSVRGLNYGYTFGSGTRLTVV.

This clone was seen just once. The J gene is TRBJ2-7, the V gene TRBV4-2, with D possibly TRBD1 on 9 matching bases. The CDR3 is made up of 20 amino acids. V lost 7 bases to trimming and J lost 4 bases, with 35 bases between them. CDR1 and CDR2 from the germline V gene are LGHNA and YNFKEQ. Written as DNA, the CDR3 is TGTGCCAGCAATAGGCCGACCGGGACAGGGTATCGGGGGGGACAATACGAGCAGTACTTC. Amino acids: CASNRPTGTGYRGGQYEQYF.

This clone was picked up a small number of times. The chain carries TRBV9 and TRBJ2-1; D remains ambiguous. CDR3 length equals 13 residues. Trimming shortened V by 4 bases and J by 9 bases, and 14 bases separated the two germline ends. From germline, CDR1 is SGDLS and CDR2 YYNGEE. The CDR3, as DNA: TGTGCCAGCAGCACGAGGAACCCCAGTGAGCAGTTCTTC. Encoded protein: CASSTRNPSEQFF.

The genes are TRBV6-5 and TRBJ2-7, with D uncertain. Deletions cut 0 bases from V and 6 bases from J, with 9 bases between. From germline, CDR1 is MNHEY and CDR2 SVGAGI. This CDR3 spans 13 amino acids. The CDR3 nucleotides read TGTGCCAGCAGTTACTCAGGAACACGCGAGCAGTACTTC. It translates to CASSYSGTREQYF.

The chain employs TRBV30 and TRBJ2-7; D remains ambiguous. The germline V gene encodes CDR1 GTSNPN and CDR2 SVGIG (reference sequence). Trimming removed 3 bases from V and 3 bases from J, with 12 bases in between. CDR3 length: 13 residues. The CDR3 spells CAWRRLDYYEQYF. The DNA of the CDR3 is TGTGCCTGGAGACGATTAGATTACTACGAGCAGTACTTC.

This clone came up a few times. J is TRBJ2-7 and V is TRBV2; 12 nucleotides match TRBD2. Germline loops: CDR1 SNHLY, CDR2 FYNNEI. This CDR3 is built from 16 residues. V was pared by 5 bases and J by 6 bases, with 11 bases of the junction left unmatched. The CDR3 loop is CASSPSLAGGRSEQYF. In DNA, the CDR3 is TGTGCCAGCAGTCCTTCCCTAGCGGGAGGGCGGAGCGAGCAGTACTTC.